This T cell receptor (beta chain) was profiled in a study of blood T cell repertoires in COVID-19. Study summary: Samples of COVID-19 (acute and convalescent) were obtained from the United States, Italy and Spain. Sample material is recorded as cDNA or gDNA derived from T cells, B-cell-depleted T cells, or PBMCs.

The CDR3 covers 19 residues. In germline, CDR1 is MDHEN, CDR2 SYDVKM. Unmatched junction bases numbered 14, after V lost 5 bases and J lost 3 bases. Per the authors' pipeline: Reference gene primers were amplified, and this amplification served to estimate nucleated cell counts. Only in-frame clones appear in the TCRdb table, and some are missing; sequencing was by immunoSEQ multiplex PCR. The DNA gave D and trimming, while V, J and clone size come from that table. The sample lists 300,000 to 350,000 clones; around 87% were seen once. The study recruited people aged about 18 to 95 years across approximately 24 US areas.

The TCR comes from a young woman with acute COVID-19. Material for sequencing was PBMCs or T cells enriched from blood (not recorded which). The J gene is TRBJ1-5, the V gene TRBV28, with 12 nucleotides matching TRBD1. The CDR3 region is CASSPPPGTGGYVNQPQHF. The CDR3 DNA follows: TGTGCCAGCAGTCCGCCCCCCGGGACAGGGGGCTATGTCAATCAGCCCCAGCATTTT. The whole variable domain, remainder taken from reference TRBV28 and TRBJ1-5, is DVKVTQSSRYLVKRTGEKVFLECVQDMDHENMFWYRQDPGLGLRLIYFSYDVKMKEKGDIPEGYSVSREKKERFSLILESASTNQTSMYLCASSPPPGTGGYVNQPQHFGDGTRLSIL.